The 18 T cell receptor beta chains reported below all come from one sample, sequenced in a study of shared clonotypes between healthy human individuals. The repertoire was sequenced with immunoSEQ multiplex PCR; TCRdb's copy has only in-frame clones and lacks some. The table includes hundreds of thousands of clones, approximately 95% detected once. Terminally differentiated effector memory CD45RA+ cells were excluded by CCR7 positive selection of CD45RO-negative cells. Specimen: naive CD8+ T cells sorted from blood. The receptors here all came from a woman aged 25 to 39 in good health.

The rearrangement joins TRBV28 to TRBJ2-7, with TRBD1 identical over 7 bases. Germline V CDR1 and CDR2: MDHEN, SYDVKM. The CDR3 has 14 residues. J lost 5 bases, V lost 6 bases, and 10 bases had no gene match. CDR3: CASSHMTTGDEQYF. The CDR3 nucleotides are TGTGCCAGCAGCCACATGACAACAGGGGACGAGCAGTACTTC.

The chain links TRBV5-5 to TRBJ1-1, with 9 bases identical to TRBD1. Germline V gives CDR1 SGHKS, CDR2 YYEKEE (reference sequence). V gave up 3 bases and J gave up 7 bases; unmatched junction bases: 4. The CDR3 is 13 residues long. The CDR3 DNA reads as TGTGCCAGCAGCTGGACAGGGGCTTTTGAAGCTTTCTTT. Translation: CASSWTGAFEAFF. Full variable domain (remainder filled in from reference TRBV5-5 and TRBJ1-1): DAGVTQSPTHLIKTRGQQVTLRCSPISGHKSVSWYQQVLGQGPQFIFQYYEKEERGRGNFPDRFSARQFPNYSSELNVNALLLGDSALYLCASSWTGAFEAFFGQGTRLTVV.

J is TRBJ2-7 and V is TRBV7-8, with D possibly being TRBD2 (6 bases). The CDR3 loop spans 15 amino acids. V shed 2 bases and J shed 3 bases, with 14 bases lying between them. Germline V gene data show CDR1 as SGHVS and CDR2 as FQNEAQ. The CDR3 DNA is TGTGCCAGCAGCTTATCCGGGAGTTCGGTCTACGAGCAGTACTTC. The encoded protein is CASSLSGSSVYEQYF.

The DNA for the CDR3 is TGTGCCAGCAGACGAGGTATCGAGCAGTACTTC. This gives the protein CASRRGIEQYF. The chain recombines TRBV6-1 with TRBJ2-7; no clear D gene. The V gene lost 6 bases and the J gene lost 6 bases, with 9 bases spanning the gap. Germline V CDR1 and CDR2: MNHNS, SASEGT. The length of the CDR3 is 11 residues.

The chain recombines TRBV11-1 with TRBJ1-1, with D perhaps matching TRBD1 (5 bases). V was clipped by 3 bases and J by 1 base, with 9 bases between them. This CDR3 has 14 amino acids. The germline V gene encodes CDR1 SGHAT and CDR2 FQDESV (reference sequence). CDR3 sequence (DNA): TGTGCCAGCAGCTTCGGTGGGGGGAACACTGAAGCTTTCTTT. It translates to CASSFGGGNTEAFF.

The CDR3 DNA follows: TGTGCCAGCAGCGTCCGGTCCACCGGGGAGCTGTTTTTT. As protein: CASSVRSTGELFF. The chain is built from TRBV9 and TRBJ2-2; D gene ambiguous. Germline loops: CDR1 SGDLS, CDR2 YYNGEE. Trimming removed 2 bases from V and 4 bases from J, with 6 bases in between. The CDR3 is 13 residues long.

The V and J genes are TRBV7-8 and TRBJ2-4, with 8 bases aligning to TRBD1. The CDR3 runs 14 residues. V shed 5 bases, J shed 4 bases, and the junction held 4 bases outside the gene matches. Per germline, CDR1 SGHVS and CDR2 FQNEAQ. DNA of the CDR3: TGTGCCAGCAGCATCCGACAGGGGAAAAACATTCAGTACTTC. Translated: CASSIRQGKNIQYF.

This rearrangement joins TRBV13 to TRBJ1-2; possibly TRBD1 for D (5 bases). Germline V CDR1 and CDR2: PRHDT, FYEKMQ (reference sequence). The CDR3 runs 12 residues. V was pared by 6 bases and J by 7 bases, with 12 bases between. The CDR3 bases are TGTGCCAGCAGTTTCCAGGGCACTGGCTACACCTTC. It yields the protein CASSFQGTGYTF.

Written as DNA, the CDR3 is TGTGCCAGCAGTCTCAAGACTCCCTACCTCTACGAGCAGTACTTC. This sequence encodes CASSLKTPYLYEQYF. The chain carries TRBV28 and TRBJ2-7; D gene ambiguous. The CDR3 length is 15 residues. V was pared by 5 bases and J by 3 bases, with 17 bases between. Germline CDR1 is MDHEN and CDR2 is SYDVKM. The variable domain in full, with the rest retrieved from reference TRBV28 and TRBJ2-7, is DVKVTQSSRYLVKRTGEKVFLECVQDMDHENMFWYRQDPGLGLRLIYFSYDVKMKEKGDIPEGYSVSREKKERFSLILESASTNQTSMYLCASSLKTPYLYEQYFGPGTRLTVT.

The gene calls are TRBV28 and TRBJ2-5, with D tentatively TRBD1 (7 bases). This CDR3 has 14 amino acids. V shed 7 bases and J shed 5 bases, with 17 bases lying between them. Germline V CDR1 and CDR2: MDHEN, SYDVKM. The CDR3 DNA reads TGTGCCAGCAAGGTCCCAGGGGGGTTGGAGACCCAGTACTTC. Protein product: CASKVPGGLETQYF.

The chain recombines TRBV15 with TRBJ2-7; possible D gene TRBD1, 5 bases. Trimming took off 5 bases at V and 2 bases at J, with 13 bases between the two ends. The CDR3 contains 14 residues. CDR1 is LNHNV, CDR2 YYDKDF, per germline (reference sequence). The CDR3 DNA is TGTGCCACCAGCGTTGGGGCCTTCACCTACGAGCAGTACTTC. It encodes CATSVGAFTYEQYF.

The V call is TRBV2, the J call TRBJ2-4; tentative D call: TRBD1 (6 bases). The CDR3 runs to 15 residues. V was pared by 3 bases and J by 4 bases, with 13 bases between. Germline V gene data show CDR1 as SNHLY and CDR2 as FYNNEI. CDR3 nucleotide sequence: TGTGCCAGCAGTGACCGGGACATGGGAAAAAACATTCAGTACTTC. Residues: CASSDRDMGKNIQYF.

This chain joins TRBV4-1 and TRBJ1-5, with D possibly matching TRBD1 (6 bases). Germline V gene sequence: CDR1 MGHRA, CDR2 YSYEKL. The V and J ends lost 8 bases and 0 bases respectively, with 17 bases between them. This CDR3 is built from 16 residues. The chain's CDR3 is CASDSGDPYSNQPQHF. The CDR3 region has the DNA TGCGCCAGCGACTCAGGGGACCCGTATAGCAATCAGCCCCAGCATTTT.

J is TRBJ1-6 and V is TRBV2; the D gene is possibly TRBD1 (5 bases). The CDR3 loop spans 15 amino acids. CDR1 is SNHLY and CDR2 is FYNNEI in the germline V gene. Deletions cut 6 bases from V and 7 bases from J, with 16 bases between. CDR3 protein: CASSGDSLNNSPLHF. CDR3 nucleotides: TGTGCCAGCAGCGGTGACAGCTTAAACAATTCACCCCTCCACTTT. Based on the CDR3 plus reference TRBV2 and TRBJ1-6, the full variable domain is EPEVTQTPSHQVTQMGQEVILRCVPISNHLYFYWYRQILGQKVEFLVSFYNNEISEKSEIFDDQFSVERPDGSNFTLKIRSTKLEDSAMYFCASSGDSLNNSPLHFGNGTRLTVT.

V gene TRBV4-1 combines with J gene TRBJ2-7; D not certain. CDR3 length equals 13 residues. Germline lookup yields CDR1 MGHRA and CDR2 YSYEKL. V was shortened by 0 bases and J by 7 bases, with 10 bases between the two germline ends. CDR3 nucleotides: TGCGCCAGCAGCCAAGAAAGTGGGTGGGAGCAGTACTTC. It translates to CASSQESGWEQYF.

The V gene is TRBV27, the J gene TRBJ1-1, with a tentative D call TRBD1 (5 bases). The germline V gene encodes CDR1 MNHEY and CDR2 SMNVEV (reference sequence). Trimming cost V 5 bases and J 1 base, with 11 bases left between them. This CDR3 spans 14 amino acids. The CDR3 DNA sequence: TGTGCCAGCAGTCGTCATCAGGGGAACACTGAAGCTTTCTTT. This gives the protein CASSRHQGNTEAFF.

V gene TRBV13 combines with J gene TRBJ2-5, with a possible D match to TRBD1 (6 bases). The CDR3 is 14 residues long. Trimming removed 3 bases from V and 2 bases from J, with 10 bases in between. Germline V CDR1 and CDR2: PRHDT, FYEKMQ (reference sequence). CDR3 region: CASSLEQGQETQYF. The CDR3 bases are TGTGCCAGCAGCTTGGAACAGGGACAAGAGACCCAGTACTTC.

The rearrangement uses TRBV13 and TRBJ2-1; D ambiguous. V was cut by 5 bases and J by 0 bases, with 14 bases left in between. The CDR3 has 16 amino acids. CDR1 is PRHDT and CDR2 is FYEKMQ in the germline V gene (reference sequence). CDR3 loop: CASSPHAGSSYNEQFF. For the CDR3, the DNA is TGTGCCAGCAGCCCCCATGCAGGAAGCTCCTACAATGAGCAGTTCTTC.